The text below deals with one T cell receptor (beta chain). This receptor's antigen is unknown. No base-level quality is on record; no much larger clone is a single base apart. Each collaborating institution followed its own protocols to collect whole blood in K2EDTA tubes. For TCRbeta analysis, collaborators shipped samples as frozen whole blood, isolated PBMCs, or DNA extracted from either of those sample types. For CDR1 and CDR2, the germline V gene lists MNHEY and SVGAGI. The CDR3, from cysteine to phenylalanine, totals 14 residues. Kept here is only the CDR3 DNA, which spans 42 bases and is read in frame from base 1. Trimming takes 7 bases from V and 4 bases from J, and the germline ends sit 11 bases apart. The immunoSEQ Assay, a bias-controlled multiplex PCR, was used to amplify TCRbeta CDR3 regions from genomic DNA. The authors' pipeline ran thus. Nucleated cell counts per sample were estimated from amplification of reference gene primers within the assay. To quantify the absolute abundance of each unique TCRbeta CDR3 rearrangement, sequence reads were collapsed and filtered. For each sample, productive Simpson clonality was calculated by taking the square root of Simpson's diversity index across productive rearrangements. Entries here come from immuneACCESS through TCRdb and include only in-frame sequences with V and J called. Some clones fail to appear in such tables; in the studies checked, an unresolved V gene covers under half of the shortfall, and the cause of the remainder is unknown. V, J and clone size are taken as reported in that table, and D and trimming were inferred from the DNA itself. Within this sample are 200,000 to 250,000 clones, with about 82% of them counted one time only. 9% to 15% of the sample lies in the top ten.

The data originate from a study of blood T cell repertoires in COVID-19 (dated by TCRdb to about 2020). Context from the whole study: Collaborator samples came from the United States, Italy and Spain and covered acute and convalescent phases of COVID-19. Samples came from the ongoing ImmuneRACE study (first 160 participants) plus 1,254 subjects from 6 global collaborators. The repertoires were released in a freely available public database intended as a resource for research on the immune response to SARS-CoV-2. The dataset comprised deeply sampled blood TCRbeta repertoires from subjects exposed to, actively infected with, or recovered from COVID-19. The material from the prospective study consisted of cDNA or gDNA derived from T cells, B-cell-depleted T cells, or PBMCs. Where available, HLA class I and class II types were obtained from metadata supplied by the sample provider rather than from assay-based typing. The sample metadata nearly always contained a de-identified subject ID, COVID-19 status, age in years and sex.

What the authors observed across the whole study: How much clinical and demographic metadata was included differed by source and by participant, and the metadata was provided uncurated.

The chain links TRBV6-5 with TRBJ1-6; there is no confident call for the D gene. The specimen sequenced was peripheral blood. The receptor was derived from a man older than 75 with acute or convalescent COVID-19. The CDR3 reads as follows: CASKEQSYNSPLHF. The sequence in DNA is TGTGCCAGCAAGGAACAGTCTTATAATTCACCCCTCCACTTT.